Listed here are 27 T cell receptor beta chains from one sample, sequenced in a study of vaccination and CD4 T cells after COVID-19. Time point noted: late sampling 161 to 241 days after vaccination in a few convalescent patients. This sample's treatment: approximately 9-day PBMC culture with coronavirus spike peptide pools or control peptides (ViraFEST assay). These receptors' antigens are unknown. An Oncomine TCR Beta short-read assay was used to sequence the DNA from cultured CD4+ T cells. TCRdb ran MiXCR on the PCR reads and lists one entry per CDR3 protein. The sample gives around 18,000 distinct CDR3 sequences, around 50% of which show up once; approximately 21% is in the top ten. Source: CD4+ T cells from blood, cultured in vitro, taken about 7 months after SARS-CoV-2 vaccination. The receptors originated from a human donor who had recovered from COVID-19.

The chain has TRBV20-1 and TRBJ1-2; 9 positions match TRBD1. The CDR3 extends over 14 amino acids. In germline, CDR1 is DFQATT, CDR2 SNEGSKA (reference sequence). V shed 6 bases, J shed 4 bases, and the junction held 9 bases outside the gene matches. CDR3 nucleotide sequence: TGCAGTGCGACAACAGGGGGCAGACTCTATGGCTACACCTTC. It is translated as CSATTGGRLYGYTF.

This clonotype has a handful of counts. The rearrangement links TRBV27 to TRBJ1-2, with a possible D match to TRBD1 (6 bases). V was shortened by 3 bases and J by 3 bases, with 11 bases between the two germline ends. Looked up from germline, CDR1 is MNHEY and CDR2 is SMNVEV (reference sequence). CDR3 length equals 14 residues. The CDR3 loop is CASSFQGMDYGYTF. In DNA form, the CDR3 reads TGTGCCAGCAGTTTTCAGGGGATGGACTATGGCTACACCTTC.

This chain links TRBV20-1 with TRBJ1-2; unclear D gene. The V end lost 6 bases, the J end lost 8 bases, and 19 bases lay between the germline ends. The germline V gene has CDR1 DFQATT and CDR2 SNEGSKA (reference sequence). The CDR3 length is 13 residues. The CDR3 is CSATLDSQRGYTF. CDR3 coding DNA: TGCAGTGCCACACTCGACTCCCAGCGGGGCTACACCTTC.

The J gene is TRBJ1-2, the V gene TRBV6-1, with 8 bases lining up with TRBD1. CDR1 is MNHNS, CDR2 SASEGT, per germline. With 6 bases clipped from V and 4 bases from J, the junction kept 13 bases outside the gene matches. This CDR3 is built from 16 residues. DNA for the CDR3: TGTGCCAGCAGCGCCGCCCACGGACAGGGCGGCTATGGCTACACCTTC. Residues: CASSAAHGQGGYGYTF.

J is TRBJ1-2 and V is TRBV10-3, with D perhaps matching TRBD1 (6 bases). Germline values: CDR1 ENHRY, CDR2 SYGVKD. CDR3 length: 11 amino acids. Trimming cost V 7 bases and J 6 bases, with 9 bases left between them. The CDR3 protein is CAIMGGDGYTF. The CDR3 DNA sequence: TGTGCCATCATGGGGGGCGATGGCTACACCTTC.

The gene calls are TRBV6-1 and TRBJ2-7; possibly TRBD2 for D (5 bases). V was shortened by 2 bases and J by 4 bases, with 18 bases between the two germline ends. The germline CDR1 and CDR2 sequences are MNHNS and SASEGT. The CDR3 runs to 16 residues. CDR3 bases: TGTGCCAGCAGTGAAATCTTGGGTAGCGAGAGGTACGAGCAGTACTTC. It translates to CASSEILGSERYEQYF.

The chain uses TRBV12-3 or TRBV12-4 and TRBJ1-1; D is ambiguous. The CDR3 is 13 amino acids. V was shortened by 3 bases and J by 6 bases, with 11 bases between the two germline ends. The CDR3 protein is CASSFVAQAEAFF. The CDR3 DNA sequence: TGTGCCAGCAGTTTTGTAGCTCAAGCTGAAGCTTTCTTT.

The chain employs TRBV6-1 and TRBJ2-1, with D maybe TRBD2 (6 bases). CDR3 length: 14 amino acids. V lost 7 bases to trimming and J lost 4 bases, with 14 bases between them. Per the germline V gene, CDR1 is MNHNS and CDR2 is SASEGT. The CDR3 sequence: CASTRDLPYNEQFF. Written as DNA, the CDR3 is TGTGCCAGCACCCGGGACTTACCATACAATGAGCAGTTCTTC.

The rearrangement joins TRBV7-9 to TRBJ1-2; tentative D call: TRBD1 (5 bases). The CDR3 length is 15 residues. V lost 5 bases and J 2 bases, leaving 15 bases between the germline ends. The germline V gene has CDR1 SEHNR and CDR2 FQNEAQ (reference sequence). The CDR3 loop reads CASSPRDGRNYGYTF. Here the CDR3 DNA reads TGTGCCAGCAGCCCGCGGGACGGACGCAACTATGGCTACACCTTC. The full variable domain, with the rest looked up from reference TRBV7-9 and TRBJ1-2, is DTGVSQNPRHKITKRGQNVTFRCDPISEHNRLYWYRQTLGQGPEFLTYFQNEAQLEKSRLLSDRFSAERPKGSFSTLEIQRTEQGDSAMYLCASSPRDGRNYGYTFGSGTRLTVV.

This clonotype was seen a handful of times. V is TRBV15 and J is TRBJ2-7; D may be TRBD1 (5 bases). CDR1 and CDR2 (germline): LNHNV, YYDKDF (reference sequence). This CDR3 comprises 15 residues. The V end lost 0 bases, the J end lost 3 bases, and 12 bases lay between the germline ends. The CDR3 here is CATSRDSGQGYEQYF. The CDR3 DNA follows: TGTGCCACCAGCAGAGATAGTGGTCAGGGCTACGAGCAGTACTTC.

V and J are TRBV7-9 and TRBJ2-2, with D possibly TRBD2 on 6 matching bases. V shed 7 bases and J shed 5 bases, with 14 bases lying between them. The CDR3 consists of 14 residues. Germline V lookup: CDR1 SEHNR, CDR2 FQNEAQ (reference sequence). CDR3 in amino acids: CASIFAGLTGELFF. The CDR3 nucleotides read TGTGCCAGCATCTTTGCGGGGTTGACCGGGGAGCTGTTTTTT.

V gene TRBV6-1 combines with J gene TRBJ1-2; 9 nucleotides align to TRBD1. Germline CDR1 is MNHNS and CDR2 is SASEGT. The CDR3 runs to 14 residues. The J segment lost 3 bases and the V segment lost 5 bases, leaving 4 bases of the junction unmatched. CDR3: CASSKGQGDYGYTF. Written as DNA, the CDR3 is TGTGCCAGCAGTAAGGGACAGGGAGACTATGGCTACACCTTC.

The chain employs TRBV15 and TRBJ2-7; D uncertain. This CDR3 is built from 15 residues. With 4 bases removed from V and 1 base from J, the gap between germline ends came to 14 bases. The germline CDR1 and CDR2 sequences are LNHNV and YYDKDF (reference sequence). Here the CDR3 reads CATSNPGIFSYEQYF. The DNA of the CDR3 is TGTGCCACCAGCAACCCAGGTATTTTTTCCTACGAGCAGTACTTC. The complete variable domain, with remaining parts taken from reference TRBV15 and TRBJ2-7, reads DAMVIQNPRYQVTQFGKPVTLSCSQTLNHNVMYWYQQKSSQAPKLLFHYYDKDFNNEADTPDNFQSRRPNTSFCFLDIRSPGLGDTAMYLCATSNPGIFSYEQYFGPGTRLTVT.

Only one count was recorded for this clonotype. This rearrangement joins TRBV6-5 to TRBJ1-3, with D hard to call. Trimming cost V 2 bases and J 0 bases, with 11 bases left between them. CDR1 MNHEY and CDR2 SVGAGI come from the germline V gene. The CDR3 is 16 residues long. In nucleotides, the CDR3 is TGTGCCAGCAGTTACGGGCAGGCCGACTCTGGAAACACCATATATTTT. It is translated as CASSYGQADSGNTIYF.

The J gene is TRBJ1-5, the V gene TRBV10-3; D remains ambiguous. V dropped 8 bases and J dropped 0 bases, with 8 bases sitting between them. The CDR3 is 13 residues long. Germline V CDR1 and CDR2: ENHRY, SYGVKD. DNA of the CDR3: TGTGCCATCGGCTCGGATAGCAATCAGCCCCAGCATTTT. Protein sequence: CAIGSDSNQPQHF.

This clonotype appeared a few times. CDR3 amino acids: CASSLLGRRSETQYF. The CDR3 DNA follows: TGTGCCAGCAGCTTGTTAGGCAGGAGGTCAGAGACCCAGTACTTC. This chain uses TRBV5-8 with TRBJ2-5; maybe TRBD2 (5 bases). The CDR3 has 15 residues. Trimming shortened V by 1 base and J by 4 bases, and 14 bases separated the two germline ends. The V gene's germline CDR1 is SGHTS and CDR2 YDEGEE. The complete variable domain, with remaining parts taken from reference TRBV5-8 and TRBJ2-5, reads EAGVTQSPTHLIKTRGQQATLRCSPISGHTSVYWYQQALGLGLQFLLWYDEGEERNRGNFPPRFSGRQFPNYSSELNVNALELEDSALYLCASSLLGRRSETQYFGPGTRLLVL.

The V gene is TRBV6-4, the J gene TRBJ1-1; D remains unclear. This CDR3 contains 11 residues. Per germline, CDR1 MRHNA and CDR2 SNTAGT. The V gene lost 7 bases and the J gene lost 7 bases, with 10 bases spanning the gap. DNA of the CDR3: TGTGCCAGCACCCCGGGCTATGAAGCTTTCTTT. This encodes CASTPGYEAFF.

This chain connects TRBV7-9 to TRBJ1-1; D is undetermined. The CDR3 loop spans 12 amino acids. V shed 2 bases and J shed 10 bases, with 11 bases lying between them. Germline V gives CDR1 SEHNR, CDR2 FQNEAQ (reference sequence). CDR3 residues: CASSLSNGGAFF. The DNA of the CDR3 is TGTGCCAGCAGCTTATCTAATGGAGGAGCTTTCTTT.

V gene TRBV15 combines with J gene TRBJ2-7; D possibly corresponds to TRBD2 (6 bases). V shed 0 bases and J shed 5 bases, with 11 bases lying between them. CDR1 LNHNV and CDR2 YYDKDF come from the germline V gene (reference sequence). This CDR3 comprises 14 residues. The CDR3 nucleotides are TGTGCCACCAGCAGAGATTTACTAGCCCACGAGCAGTACTTC. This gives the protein CATSRDLLAHEQYF.

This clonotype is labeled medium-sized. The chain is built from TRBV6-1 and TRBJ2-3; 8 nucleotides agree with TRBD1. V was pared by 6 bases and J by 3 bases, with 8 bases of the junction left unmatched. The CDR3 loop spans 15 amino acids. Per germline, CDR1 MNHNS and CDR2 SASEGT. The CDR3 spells CASRFQGARTDTQYF. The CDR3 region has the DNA TGTGCCAGCAGATTCCAGGGGGCTAGGACAGATACGCAGTATTTT.

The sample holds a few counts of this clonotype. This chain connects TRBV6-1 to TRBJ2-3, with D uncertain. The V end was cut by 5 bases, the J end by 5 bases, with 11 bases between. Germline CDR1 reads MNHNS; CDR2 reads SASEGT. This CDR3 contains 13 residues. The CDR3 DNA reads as TGTGCCAGCAGTCAAAGCTACAAAGATACGCAGTATTTT. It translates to CASSQSYKDTQYF.

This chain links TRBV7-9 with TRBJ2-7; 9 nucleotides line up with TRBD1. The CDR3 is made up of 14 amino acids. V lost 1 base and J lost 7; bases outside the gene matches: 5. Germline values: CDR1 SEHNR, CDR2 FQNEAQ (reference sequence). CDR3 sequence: CASSLGDRVVEQYF. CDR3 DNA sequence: TGTGCCAGCAGCTTAGGGGACAGGGTGGTTGAGCAGTACTTC.

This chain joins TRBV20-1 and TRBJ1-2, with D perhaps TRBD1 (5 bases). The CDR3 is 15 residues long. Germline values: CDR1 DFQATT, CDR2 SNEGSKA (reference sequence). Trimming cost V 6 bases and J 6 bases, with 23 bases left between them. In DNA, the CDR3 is TGCAGTGCCGCGCAGATGGGGCTTGGCGTTGATGGCTACACCTTC. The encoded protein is CSAAQMGLGVDGYTF.

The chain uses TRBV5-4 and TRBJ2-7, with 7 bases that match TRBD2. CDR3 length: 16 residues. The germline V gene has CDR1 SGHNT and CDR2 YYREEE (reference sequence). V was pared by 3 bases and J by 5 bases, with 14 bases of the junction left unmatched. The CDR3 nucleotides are TGTGCCAGCAGCTGGGGGGGGAGGACTAGTTCCAACGAGCAGTACTTC. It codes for CASSWGGRTSSNEQYF.

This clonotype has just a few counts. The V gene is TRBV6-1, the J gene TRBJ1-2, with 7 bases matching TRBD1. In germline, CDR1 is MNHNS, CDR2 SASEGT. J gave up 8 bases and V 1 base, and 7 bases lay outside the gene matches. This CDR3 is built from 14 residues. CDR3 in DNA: TGTGCCAGCAGTGAAGTAACAGGGGTAGGGGGCTACACCTTC. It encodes CASSEVTGVGGYTF.

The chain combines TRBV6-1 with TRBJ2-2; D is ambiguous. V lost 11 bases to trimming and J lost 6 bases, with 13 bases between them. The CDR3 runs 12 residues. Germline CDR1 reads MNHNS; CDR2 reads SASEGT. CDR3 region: CAAHAGPGELFF. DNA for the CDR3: TGTGCCGCCCACGCCGGTCCCGGGGAGCTGTTTTTT.

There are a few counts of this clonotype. CDR3 in amino acids: CASSPFPGAGAQHF. The CDR3 DNA reads as TGTGCCAGCAGTCCCTTCCCCGGAGCGGGAGCCCAGCATTTT. The chain has TRBV6-1 and TRBJ1-5; no clear D. The V gene lost 5 bases and the J gene lost 11 bases, with 19 bases spanning the gap. This CDR3 is 14 amino acids long. Germline assignment: CDR1 MNHNS and CDR2 SASEGT.